The present T cell receptor beta chain was sequenced within a study of shared clonotypes between healthy human individuals. Study as a whole: A donor's plate count was three for CD4 naive and three for CD4 memory; CD8 naive had two and CD8 memory one.

The deep-level immunoSEQ assay was used. Profiling relied on immunoSEQ multiplex PCR, and the TCRdb table lists in-frame clones only, not all of them. The table includes 600,000 to 750,000 clones, about two thirds detected once. This receptor was identified in a woman in her twenties or thirties in good health. Sequencing was performed on memory CD4+ T cells sorted from blood. Indicated subset: CD45RA-negative fraction.

CDR3 amino acids: CASSPDSHAGYTF. CDR3 nucleotide sequence: TGTGCCAGCTCACCCGACAGCCATGCGGGCTACACCTTC. The chain links TRBV18 to TRBJ1-2; tentative D call: TRBD1 (5 bases). Trimming took off 3 bases at V and 8 bases at J, with 13 bases between the two ends. The CDR3 has 13 amino acids. Germline CDR1 and CDR2: KGHSH and LQKENI.